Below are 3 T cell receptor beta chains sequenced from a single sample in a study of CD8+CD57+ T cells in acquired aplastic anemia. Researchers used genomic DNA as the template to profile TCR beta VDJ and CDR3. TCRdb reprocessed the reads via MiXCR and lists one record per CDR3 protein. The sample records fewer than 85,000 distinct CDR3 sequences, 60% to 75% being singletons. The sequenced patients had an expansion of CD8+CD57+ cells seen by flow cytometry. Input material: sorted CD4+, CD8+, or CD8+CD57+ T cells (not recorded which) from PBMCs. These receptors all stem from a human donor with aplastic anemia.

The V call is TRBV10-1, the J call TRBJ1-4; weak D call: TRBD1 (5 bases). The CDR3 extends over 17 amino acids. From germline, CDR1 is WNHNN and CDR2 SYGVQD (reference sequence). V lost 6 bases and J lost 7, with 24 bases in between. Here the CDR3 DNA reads TGCGCCAGCAGATCGGGACGGCTTTTTCGACCTAGTGAAAAACTGTTTTTT. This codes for CASRSGRLFRPSEKLFF.

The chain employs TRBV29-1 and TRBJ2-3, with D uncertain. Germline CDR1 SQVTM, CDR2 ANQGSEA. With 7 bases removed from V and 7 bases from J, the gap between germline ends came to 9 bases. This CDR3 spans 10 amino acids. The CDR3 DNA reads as TGCAGCGCTGGCGAAAATACGCAGTATTTT. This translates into CSAGENTQYF.

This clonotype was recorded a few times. Here the CDR3 reads CSARGGQSYEQYF. The CDR3 bases are TGCAGTGCTAGAGGGGGACAGTCCTACGAGCAGTACTTC. V is TRBV20-1 and J is TRBJ2-7; 7 bases align to TRBD1. Losses at the gene ends were 1 base for V and 1 base for J; bases not matched to a gene: 1. This CDR3 comprises 13 residues. Germline V gene lookup returns CDR1 DFQATT and CDR2 SNEGSKA (reference sequence).